The next 24 T cell receptor beta chains were all read from a single sample in a study of human T cells and chemical hapten exposure. Time point indicated: patch test 3, about 24 weeks after DPC sensitization. Indicated treatment: therapeutic diphenylcyclopropenone sensitization with weekly scalp DPC. TCRdb reprocessed the RACE reads with MiXCR, giving one entry per CDR3 protein. The sample records more than 95,000 distinct CDR3 sequences, 25% to 35% being singletons. Specimen: whole blood, collected in connection with sensitization to the hapten diphenylcyclopropenone (DPC). These receptors originate from a man between 40 and 49 years old with alopecia areata. Some clones in this sample may be carry-over from other donors' samples.

This clonotype was observed a few times. This chain uses TRBV14 with TRBJ1-6; D might be TRBD1 (5 bases). Trimming took off 0 bases at V and 9 bases at J, with 12 bases between the two ends. CDR1 SGHDN and CDR2 FVKESK come from the germline V gene. The CDR3 sequence is 15 residues long. CDR3 coding DNA: TGTGCCAGCAGCCAAGATCCCGGGGCAGGTTCACCCCTCCACTTT. Translation: CASSQDPGAGSPLHF.

This clonotype was observed at least ten times. The gene calls are TRBV20-1 and TRBJ1-3; the match to TRBD1 covers 7 bases. Germline V gene sequence: CDR1 DFQATT, CDR2 SNEGSKA (reference sequence). V was clipped by 0 bases and J by 3 bases; unmatched bases: 8. The CDR3 runs to 16 residues. As DNA, the CDR3 is TGCAGTGCTAGAGATCCCAGAACAGGGGATGGAAACACCATATATTTT. Translation gives CSARDPRTGDGNTIYF.

This chain connects TRBV7-2 to TRBJ1-6, with D perhaps TRBD1 (6 bases). CDR3 length: 14 amino acids. The germline V gene encodes CDR1 SGHTA and CDR2 FQGNSA. Trimming took 1 base from V and 9 from J, leaving 10 bases between them. CDR3 protein: CASSLGTEGSPLHF. The CDR3 DNA reads TGTGCCAGCAGCTTAGGGACAGAGGGTTCACCCCTCCACTTT. The variable domain in full, completed from reference TRBV7-2 and TRBJ1-6, reads GAGVSQSPSNKVTEKGKDVELRCDPISGHTALYWYRQSLGQGLEFLIYFQGNSAPDKSGLPSDRFSAERTGGSVSTLTIQRTQQEDSAVYLCASSLGTEGSPLHFGNGTRLTVT.

This clonotype came up a few times. V is TRBV10-3 and J is TRBJ1-6; D may be TRBD1 (5 bases). V was pared by 11 bases and J by 7 bases, with 18 bases between. The CDR3 sequence is 14 residues long. Per germline, CDR1 ENHRY and CDR2 SYGVKD. The CDR3 is CASKQAGGNSPLHF. CDR3 in DNA: TGTGCCTCTAAACAGGCGGGCGGGAATTCACCCCTCCACTTT.

This clonotype has a handful of counts. This chain uses TRBV27 with TRBJ2-5, with 9 positions matching TRBD1. Germline CDR1 and CDR2: MNHEY and SMNVEV (reference sequence). This CDR3 has 14 amino acids. The V segment lost 4 bases and the J segment 5 bases; nucleotides outside the gene matches: 5. Written as DNA, the CDR3 is TGTGCCAGCAGTTCACAGGGGGCTCTGGAGACCCAGTACTTC. Translation: CASSSQGALETQYF.

There are a few counts of this clonotype. V gene TRBV6-6 combines with J gene TRBJ2-7, with D unresolved. The germline V gene has CDR1 MNHNY and CDR2 SVGAGI (reference sequence). This CDR3 has 11 residues. Trimming shortened V by 5 bases and J by 3 bases, and 5 bases separated the two germline ends. DNA for the CDR3: TGTGCCAGCAGTAACATCTACGAGCAGTACTTC. It encodes CASSNIYEQYF.

The chain has TRBV5-1 and TRBJ2-1, with TRBD2 identical over 8 bases. Per germline, CDR1 SGHRS and CDR2 YFSETQ. V shed 0 bases and J 5 bases; nucleotides not matched to a gene: 13. CDR3 length equals 18 residues. CDR3 in DNA: TGCGCCAGCAGCTTGGTGCCAGCGGGAGTCAGCTCGGACAATGAGCAGTTCTTC. Translation gives CASSLVPAGVSSDNEQFF.

The chain combines TRBV7-9 with TRBJ2-7; D is unclear. This CDR3 comprises 14 residues. V was clipped by 8 bases and J by 0 bases, with 14 bases between them. Germline loops: CDR1 SEHNR, CDR2 FQNEAQ (reference sequence). The CDR3 sequence is CASRSSSASYEQYF. The CDR3 bases are TGTGCCAGCCGGTCCTCCTCCGCCTCCTACGAGCAGTACTTC. The full variable domain, rest sourced from reference TRBV7-9 and TRBJ2-7, is DTGVSQNPRHKITKRGQNVTFRCDPISEHNRLYWYRQTLGQGPEFLTYFQNEAQLEKSRLLSDRFSAERPKGSFSTLEIQRTEQGDSAMYLCASRSSSASYEQYFGPGTRLTVT.

This clonotype was seen at least ten times. The chain has TRBV20-1 and TRBJ2-3; D remains unclear. Germline values: CDR1 DFQATT, CDR2 SNEGSKA (reference sequence). This CDR3 is built from 10 residues. With 5 bases removed from V and 4 bases from J, the gap between germline ends came to 4 bases. In DNA, the CDR3 is TGCAGTGCTTGGGCAGATACGCAGTATTTT. Translating gives CSAWADTQYF.

The sample holds a few counts of this clonotype. This sequence joins TRBV7-7 and TRBJ2-2; 12 nucleotides align to TRBD2. The CDR3 covers 18 residues. J gave up 3 bases and V 1 base, and 6 bases lay outside the gene matches. Germline V CDR1 and CDR2: SSHAT, FNYEAQ (reference sequence). CDR3 sequence reads: CASSLVPSGRADTGELFF. For the CDR3, the DNA is TGTGCCAGCAGCTTAGTTCCTAGCGGGAGGGCCGACACCGGGGAGCTGTTTTTT.

The chain uses TRBV28 and TRBJ2-7, with D tentatively TRBD1 or TRBD2 (5 bases each). Germline V CDR1 and CDR2: MDHEN, SYDVKM. The CDR3 is 16 residues long. The V end was cut by 6 bases, the J end by 0 bases, with 18 bases between. The CDR3 region is CASRYSGTGSSYEQYF. CDR3 sequence (DNA): TGTGCCAGCAGGTATTCCGGGACGGGGAGCTCCTACGAGCAGTACTTC.

The chain combines TRBV28 with TRBJ2-7; D not resolved. The CDR3 contains 13 residues. V lost 4 bases and J lost 1, with 8 bases in between. The germline CDR1 and CDR2 sequences are MDHEN and SYDVKM. CDR3 nucleotides: TGTGCCAGCAGTTCCCGACGGTCCTACGAGCAGTACTTC. Translation: CASSSRRSYEQYF.

The chain employs TRBV9 and TRBJ1-1, with D perhaps matching TRBD1 (5 bases). Germline V CDR1 and CDR2: SGDLS, YYNGEE. Trimming removed 6 bases at V and 1 base at J, with 16 bases between. This CDR3 has 15 residues. In nucleotides, the CDR3 is TGTGCCAGCAACTATGGGGACGGCCAGAACACTGAAGCTTTCTTT. It encodes CASNYGDGQNTEAFF.

This clonotype was recorded at least ten times. This chain uses TRBV5-1 with TRBJ1-1; D gene unclear. The germline gives CDR1 SGHRS, CDR2 YFSETQ. This CDR3 spans 13 amino acids. With 1 base removed from V and 2 bases from J, the gap between germline ends came to 6 bases. CDR3 in amino acids: CASSLLGNTEAFF. Here the CDR3 DNA reads TGCGCCAGCAGCTTGCTAGGAAACACTGAAGCTTTCTTT.

The J gene is TRBJ1-1, the V gene TRBV5-1; weak D call: TRBD1 (6 bases). Trimming shortened V by 1 base and J by 1 base, and 11 bases separated the two germline ends. The CDR3 spans 15 residues. Germline CDR1 SGHRS, CDR2 YFSETQ. CDR3 in amino acids: CASSLRTATNTEAFF. The DNA for the CDR3 is TGCGCCAGCAGCTTGCGGACAGCGACGAACACTGAAGCTTTCTTT.

This clonotype was seen only a few times. The genes are TRBV20-1 and TRBJ2-3; possible D gene TRBD1, 6 bases. The CDR3 is 13 amino acids. V was clipped by 3 bases and J by 6 bases, with 13 bases between them. Germline V gene sequence: CDR1 DFQATT, CDR2 SNEGSKA (reference sequence). CDR3 in amino acids: CSASLGAGDTQYF. DNA of the CDR3: TGCAGTGCTAGTCTGGGGGCAGGGGATACGCAGTATTTT.

This chain uses TRBV14 with TRBJ1-2, with D unclear. Trimming took off 0 bases at V and 6 bases at J, with 8 bases between the two ends. This CDR3 contains 13 residues. From germline, CDR1 is SGHDN and CDR2 FVKESK. CDR3 residues: CASSQEVWHGYTF. CDR3 nucleotide sequence: TGTGCCAGCAGCCAAGAAGTCTGGCATGGCTACACCTTC.

This clonotype has only a few counts. The chain is built from TRBV6-5 and TRBJ1-2, with D possibly TRBD1 on 6 matching bases. V lost 6 bases to trimming and J lost 2 bases, with 22 bases between them. The CDR3 loop spans 17 amino acids. Germline CDR1 MNHEY, CDR2 SVGAGI. The CDR3: CASSLRDTPGRNYGYTF. Written as DNA, the CDR3 is TGTGCCAGCAGCCTACGGGACACCCCTGGTAGAAACTATGGCTACACCTTC.

This clonotype was seen only a few times. V gene TRBV7-9 combines with J gene TRBJ2-3, with 7 bases fitting TRBD2. Germline CDR1 is SEHNR and CDR2 is FQNEAQ (reference sequence). J was trimmed by 3 bases and V by 3 bases; bases with no gene match: 6. CDR3 length: 15 residues. The CDR3 spells CASSFSGGKTDTQYF. CDR3 sequence (DNA): TGTGCCAGCAGCTTTTCGGGAGGAAAGACAGATACGCAGTATTTT.

The chain combines TRBV7-2 with TRBJ1-1; weak D call: TRBD1 (6 bases). CDR3 length equals 14 residues. V was shortened by 8 bases and J by 0 bases, with 13 bases between the two germline ends. CDR1 is SGHTA, CDR2 FQGNSA, per germline. Written as DNA, the CDR3 is TGTGCCAGCTCCCCAGGACAGATGAACACTGAAGCTTTCTTT. As protein: CASSPGQMNTEAFF.

This clonotype was seen once. The V and J genes are TRBV9 and TRBJ2-3; TRBD1 agrees at 9 bases. V was clipped by 1 base and J by 3 bases; unmatched bases: 6. CDR1 and CDR2 from the germline V gene are SGDLS and YYNGEE. The CDR3 consists of 16 residues. The CDR3 DNA sequence: TGTGCCAGCAGCGTACAAACAGGGGGCAAAACAGATACGCAGTATTTT. Translation gives CASSVQTGGKTDTQYF.

V and J are TRBV10-1 and TRBJ1-5; TRBD1 aligns across 7 bases. The trim removed 3 bases at V and 1 base at J, leaving 0 bases unmatched. The CDR3 is 14 amino acids. Germline V gene sequence: CDR1 WNHNN, CDR2 SYGVQD (reference sequence). The CDR3 coding sequence is TGCGCCAGCAGTGAAGGGGGCAGCAATCAGCCCCAGCATTTT. Translation: CASSEGGSNQPQHF.

This clonotype was detected a few times. The junction and the germline gene differ at one end; a read error may be behind it. In DNA form, the CDR3 reads TGCGCCAGCACTGAGGGCAACTATGAGCAGTTCTTC. The encoded protein is CASTEGNYEQFF. The chain carries TRBV10-1 and TRBJ2-1; perhaps TRBD2 as D (5 bases). The CDR3 spans 12 residues. Germline CDR1 is WNHNN and CDR2 is SYGVQD (reference sequence).

CDR3 DNA: TGCGCCAGCACTGGGAGGAAAGCCGCAGATACGCAGTATTTT. The encoded protein is CASTGRKAADTQYF. This chain uses TRBV23-1 with TRBJ2-3; weak D call: TRBD2 (6 bases). TRBV23-1 has ORF status, its function being uncertain. V was shortened by 7 bases and J by 4 bases, with 15 bases between the two germline ends. The CDR3 has 14 amino acids.